This T cell receptor (beta chain) was captured in a study of cytomegalovirus exposure and HLA in healthy donors. Germline CDR1 WSHSY, CDR2 SAAADI. The CDR3 covers 13 residues. Between the trimmed V and J ends, which lost 5 bases and 5 bases, there was a span of 12 bases. 13 Jbeta primers and 60 Vbeta primers were used for the PCR. Clones were read by immunoSEQ multiplex PCR, and TCRdb kept only the in-frame ones, dropping some. The sample lists more than 90,000 clones, around 85% occurring once. Material: PBMCs. The source is a man aged 25-40 years in good health and CMV-seronegative. This chain uses TRBV10-2 with TRBJ2-5, with D uncertain. The CDR3 region is CASSRLQMETQYF. In DNA form, the CDR3 reads TGCGCCAGCAGTAGACTCCAGATGGAGACCCAGTACTTC.